This TCR beta chain was profiled in a study of cytomegalovirus exposure and HLA in healthy donors. The study's findings and limits: Being productive about 87% or about 30% of the time was typical of most TCR beta V segments in an earlier analysis. Indistinguishable V segments such as TRBV6-2 and TRBV6-3 were excluded. It was reported that TCR beta sequences correctly inferred the HLA-A and HLA-B alleles for most subjects.

The V segment lost 4 bases and the J segment 4 bases; nucleotides outside the gene matches: 4. The CDR3 has 16 amino acids. Germline V gene data show CDR1 as ENHRY and CDR2 as SYGVKD. 60 Vbeta and 13 Jbeta primers were used in PCR. Libraries were prepared by immunoSEQ multiplex PCR; TCRdb keeps only in-frame clonotypes and omits some of them. Of roughly 120,000 clones listed, roughly 74% were seen once; the top ten hold about 4%. This clone was detected once. Its cognate antigen is unknown. This chain connects TRBV10-3 to TRBJ2-6; the match to TRBD1 covers 10 bases. This TCR was recovered from a woman between 45 and 60 years old in good health and CMV-seropositive. The specimen sequenced was PBMCs. This CDR3 reads CAISGTGGTGANVLTF. The CDR3 nucleotides are TGTGCCATCAGTGGGACAGGGGGGACCGGGGCCAACGTCCTGACTTTC.